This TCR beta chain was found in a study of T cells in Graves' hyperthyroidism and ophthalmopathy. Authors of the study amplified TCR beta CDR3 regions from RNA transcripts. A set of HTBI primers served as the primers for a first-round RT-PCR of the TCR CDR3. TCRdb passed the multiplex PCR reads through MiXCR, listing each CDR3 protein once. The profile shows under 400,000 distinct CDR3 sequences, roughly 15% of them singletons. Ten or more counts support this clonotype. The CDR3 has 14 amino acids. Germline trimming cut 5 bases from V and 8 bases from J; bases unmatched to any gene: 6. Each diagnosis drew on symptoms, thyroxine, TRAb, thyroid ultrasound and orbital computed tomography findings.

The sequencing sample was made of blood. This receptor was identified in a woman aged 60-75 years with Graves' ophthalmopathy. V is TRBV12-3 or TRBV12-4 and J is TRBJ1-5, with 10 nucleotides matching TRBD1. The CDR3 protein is CASSLQGQGEPQHF. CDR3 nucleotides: TGTGCCAGCAGTCTTCAAGGACAGGGGGAGCCCCAGCATTTT.